This T cell receptor (beta chain) was identified in a study of OX40 agonist ivuxolimab in advanced cancers. In the study overall: Ivuxolimab was an agonistic, fully human IgG2 monoclonal antibody directed against OX40 (CD134), a costimulatory receptor. Intravenous ivuxolimab was administered to patients every 2 weeks at six dose levels: 0.01, 0.1, 0.3, 1.5, 3 and 10 mg/kg. Of the approximately 54 dose-escalation patients, hepatocellular carcinoma was present in around 19, melanoma in some 15, renal cell carcinoma in 9 and head and neck cancer in 9. The dose-escalation cohort was about 83% male with a mean age of about 60 years, ranging from about 23 to 85. Prior anti-PD-1, anti-PD-L1 or anti-CTLA-4 therapy was permitted, and checkpoint inhibitors had been received by approximately 39% of dose-escalation patients. Partial responses occurred in three dose-escalation patients, of whom one had hepatocellular carcinoma and two had cutaneous melanoma. Peripheral TCRbeta sequencing aimed to test whether ivuxolimab altered TCR sequence diversity and caused clonal T-cell expansion. The monotherapy dose-escalation portion (N ≈ 57 patients) of the phase I ivuxolimab trial is reported in the paper.

Overall results and qualifications from the work: After ivuxolimab, expanded clones were on average more numerous among CD8+ T cells than among CD4+ T cells. Low levels of normalized T-cell clonal expansion were also shown by some nonresponding patients. In partial responders in the 0.1-3.0 mg/kg groups, normalized peripheral clonal expansion was found to be among the lowest, especially among CD8+ T cells. At doses of 0.1 to 3.0 mg/kg, clonal expansion of both CD4+ and CD8+ T cells in blood was seen between baseline and week 6. Antigen specificity was not determined for the clonally expanded peripheral T cells.

Reading the germline V gene gives CDR1 SQVTM and CDR2 ANQGSEA. Clipping removes 6 bases from V and 0 bases from J, with 7 as the unmatched junction base count. From the cysteine up to the phenylalanine, the CDR3 has a length of 15 residues. Only the CDR3 DNA stays, 45 bases, in frame from base 1. Genomic DNA was extracted from sorted cells for sequencing of the TCRbeta CDR3 region. TCRbeta CDR3 regions were sequenced using the immunoSEQ Assay. Held by TCRdb, this immuneACCESS table contains in-frame sequences only and omits some clones. Under half of the omission traces to an unresolved V gene where checked; the cause of the rest is unknown. This sample gives about 79,000 clones in total; 70% to 90% of them show up just once. Of the sample, 3% to 4.5% falls within the top ten clones. Turning to this clone: Its antigen target is currently unknown. No base-level quality is on record; no much larger clone is a single base apart.

The trial excluded patients who had a history of autoimmune disease or who were on systemic immunosuppression. Peripheral blood for TCR sequencing was collected from all dose cohorts at baseline, on cycle 4 day 1, and on cycle 7 day 1. Samples were obtained from an open-label, multicenter, first-in-human phase I dose-escalation trial of ivuxolimab. The trial enrolled adults with locally advanced or metastatic head and neck squamous cell, hepatocellular, melanoma or renal cell carcinoma. CD4+ and CD8+ T cells were sorted separately from peripheral blood before TCR sequencing. This receptor was taken from an adult with an advanced solid tumor such as melanoma, head and neck, liver or kidney cancer. Sequenced here: CD4+ or CD8+ T cells sorted from blood, sampled in a trial of the OX40 agonist ivuxolimab. The chain links TRBV29-1 with TRBJ2-1; 8 nucleotides in the junction match TRBD2. The CDR3 has the sequence CSVKLAGSSYNEQFF. The bases read TGCAGCGTCAAGCTAGCGGGCAGCTCCTACAATGAGCAGTTCTTC.